A selection of T cell receptor beta chains follows, all from one sample in a study of shared T cell receptors in the human thymus. Only in-frame clones appear in the TCRdb table, and some are missing; sequencing was by immunoSEQ multiplex PCR. The sample lists hundreds of thousands of clones; around 78% were seen once. The data also belong to a second study, concerning human thymus T cells.

The sequenced sample was thymocytes. The receptor source for this set is a boy under three years old with a congenital heart defect. CDR3s include the opening cysteine and the closing phenylalanine or tryptophan. Each record gives: J gene, V gene, D gene, clone size, CDR3 protein, CDR3 DNA. The D gene is left open where the match is weak. The listing skips clone size in some rows; elsewhere it reads once, few, many or a size class.

>TRBJ1-1|TRBV27|-|-
CASSAQGRVGTEAFF
TGTGCCAGCAGTGCGCAGGGGAGGGTTGGGACTGAAGCTTTCTTT
>TRBJ2-6|TRBV5-4|-|-
CASSFRGSGANVLTF
TGTGCCAGCAGCTTCCGAGGATCTGGGGCCAACGTCCTGACTTTC
>TRBJ2-7|TRBV2|TRBD1|-
CASSDHWDRDEQYF
TGTGCCAGCAGTGACCATTGGGACAGGGACGAGCAGTACTTC
>TRBJ1-1|TRBV6-5|-|few
CASSYSGVTEAFF
TGTGCCAGCAGTTACTCAGGGGTGACTGAAGCTTTCTTT
>TRBJ2-7|TRBV11-2|-|-
CASSLSSVDYEQYF
TGTGCCAGCAGCTTGTCTAGCGTTGATTACGAGCAGTACTTC
>TRBJ2-7|TRBV29-1|TRBD2|-
CSVVSGSRVGEQYF
TGCAGCGTGGTTAGCGGGAGTCGTGTAGGGGAGCAGTACTTC
>TRBJ2-7|TRBV2|TRBD2|once
CASSSQTGTSGSGYEQYF
TGTGCCAGCAGCTCGCAAACCGGGACTAGCGGGAGTGGTTACGAGCAGTACTTC
>TRBJ2-1|TRBV29-1|-|-
CSVDIKRGGYEQFF
TGCAGCGTTGACATAAAGAGGGGGGGCTATGAGCAGTTCTTC
>TRBJ2-2|TRBV29-1|-|few
CSVGRRGGTGELFF
TGCAGCGTTGGGAGGCGGGGTGGCACCGGGGAGCTGTTTTTT
>TRBJ1-3|TRBV19|-|few
CASSFRVLRHSGNTIYF
TGTGCCAGTAGTTTTCGGGTCCTGCGTCACTCTGGAAACACCATATATTTT
>TRBJ2-1|TRBV9|-|once
CASSESLGLPHEQFF
TGTGCCAGCAGCGAGTCCTTGGGCCTTCCCCATGAGCAGTTCTTC
>TRBJ1-5|TRBV6-5|-|-
CASSEEVGSQPQHF
TGTGCCAGCAGTGAGGAGGTGGGAAGTCAGCCCCAGCATTTT
>TRBJ2-1|TRBV28|TRBD2|-
CASSLRLAGGFSYNEQFF
TGTGCCAGCAGTTTGAGGCTAGCGGGAGGGTTCTCCTACAATGAGCAGTTCTTC
>TRBJ2-7|TRBV5-1|TRBD1|-
CASSPSTGTYEQYF
TGCGCCAGCAGCCCCTCGACAGGGACATACGAGCAGTACTTC
>TRBJ1-1|TRBV6-5|-|once
CASSYPGHTEAFF
TGTGCCAGCAGTTACCCAGGGCACACTGAAGCTTTCTTT
>TRBJ2-7|TRBV20-1|-|-
CSASPGGEQYF
TGCAGTGCTAGCCCCGGAGGCGAGCAGTACTTC
>TRBJ2-3|TRBV20-1|TRBD1|-
CSVRQGDTQYF
TGCAGTGTACGACAGGGAGATACGCAGTATTTT
>TRBJ2-4|TRBV7-8|-|-
CASSLGALGGAKNIQYF
TGTGCCAGCAGCTTAGGAGCCTTAGGCGGGGCCAAAAACATTCAGTACTTC
>TRBJ2-5|TRBV23-1|-|-
CASSQRSVSLQETQYF
TGCGCCAGCAGTCAACGAAGCGTCAGCCTCCAAGAGACCCAGTACTTC
>TRBJ2-7|TRBV19|-|-
CASSMGNGSHTYEQYF
TGTGCCAGTAGTATGGGTAACGGGAGCCATACCTACGAGCAGTACTTC
>TRBJ1-4|TRBV7-6|TRBD1|-
CASSVTGGAEKLFF
TGTGCCAGCAGCGTGACAGGGGGGGCTGAAAAACTGTTTTTT
>TRBJ1-1|TRBV4-2|TRBD1|-
CASSLSYLQGLNTEAFF
TGTGCCAGCAGCCTAAGTTATCTACAGGGGCTGAACACTGAAGCTTTCTTT
>TRBJ1-2|TRBV5-6|-|few
CASLEARVSGLDGYTF
TGTGCCAGCCTCGAGGCGCGAGTCTCGGGTCTTGATGGCTACACCTTC
>TRBJ2-5|TRBV14|TRBD2|-
CASSQALAGEETQYF
TGTGCCAGCAGCCAAGCACTAGCGGGTGAAGAGACCCAGTACTTC
>TRBJ2-1|TRBV2|-|-
CASSLVAQTPNEQFF
TGTGCCAGCTCCCTGGTAGCGCAAACGCCCAATGAGCAGTTCTTC
>TRBJ2-2|TRBV29-1|TRBD2|-
CSVGSCGSREDERELFF
TGCAGCGTTGGCTCGTGCGGGAGCAGGGAGGATGAGAGGGAGCTGTTTTTT
>TRBJ1-1|TRBV25-1|TRBD1|-
CASSGIRGVNTEAFF
TGTGCCAGCAGTGGCATCAGGGGGGTGAACACTGAAGCTTTCTTT
>TRBJ2-5|TRBV4-3|-|-
CASSQVSWETAETQYF
TGCGCCAGCAGCCAAGTCTCGTGGGAGACTGCGGAGACCCAGTACTTC
>TRBJ1-3|TRBV5-8|-|-
CASSSGSFGNTIYF
TGTGCCAGCAGCTCCGGGAGTTTTGGAAACACCATATATTTT
>TRBJ1-5|TRBV2|-|-
CASSDLFEQGHNQPQHF
TGTGCCAGCAGTGACCTATTCGAACAGGGCCACAATCAGCCCCAGCATTTT
>TRBJ2-7|TRBV15|TRBD2|-
CATSSRTSGRDEQYF
TGTGCCACCAGCAGTCGGACTAGCGGGAGGGACGAGCAGTACTTC
>TRBJ1-3|TRBV6-1|-|-
CASSQVDSGNTIYF
TGTGCCAGCAGCCAGGTAGACTCTGGAAACACCATATATTTT
>TRBJ2-3|TRBV7-2|TRBD2|-
CASSLALKGLAGGPDTQYF
TGTGCCAGCAGCTTGGCTCTGAAGGGACTAGCGGGAGGTCCCGATACGCAGTATTTT
>TRBJ1-2|TRBV6-6|TRBD1|-
CASSYSAGTGSDGYTF
TGTGCCAGCAGTTACTCCGCCGGGACAGGTTCGGATGGCTACACCTTC
>TRBJ1-2|TRBV5-1|-|-
CASSLALLGAGGYTF
TGCGCCAGCAGCTTGGCCTTATTAGGGGCGGGAGGCTACACCTTC
>TRBJ2-1|TRBV4-3|-|-
CASSQDDAVLPGEQFF
TGCGCCAGCAGCCAAGATGACGCGGTCCTGCCCGGGGAGCAGTTCTTC
>TRBJ1-4|TRBV4-3|TRBD1|-
CASSQEGTGKKNTNEKLFF
TGCGCCAGCAGCCAAGAGGGGACAGGGAAAAAAAACACTAATGAAAAACTGTTTTTT
>TRBJ2-7|TRBV7-3|TRBD1|-
CASSLTRDRGAVQYF
TGTGCCAGCAGCTTAACCCGGGACAGGGGCGCAGTGCAGTACTTC
>TRBJ2-4|TRBV4-3|-|-
CASSQDYAGGNIQYF
TGCGCCAGCAGCCAAGATTATGCGGGCGGTAACATTCAGTACTTC
>TRBJ2-1|TRBV5-4|TRBD2|-
CASSLGFGGTSSYNEQFF
TGTGCCAGCAGCTTGGGGTTTGGGGGGACTAGCTCCTACAATGAGCAGTTCTTC
>TRBJ1-1|TRBV11-2|TRBD1|-
CASSLTGTGGSGAFF
TGTGCCAGCAGCCTCACCGGGACAGGGGGTTCGGGAGCTTTCTTT
>TRBJ2-7|TRBV19|TRBD1|-
CASSAPGQDPHEQYF
TGTGCCAGTAGTGCTCCGGGACAGGACCCCCACGAGCAGTACTTC
>TRBJ2-3|TRBV30|-|few
CAWSVSPAARTDTQYF
TGTGCCTGGAGTGTATCGCCCGCGGCACGCACAGATACGCAGTATTTT
>TRBJ2-7|TRBV19|TRBD2|once
CASSYQLAGGPKDYEQYF
TGTGCCAGTAGTTACCAGCTAGCGGGAGGGCCGAAAGACTACGAGCAGTACTTC
>TRBJ2-5|TRBV4-3|TRBD2|-
CASSQEWTVLGLAGGSQETQYF
TGCGCCAGCAGCCAAGAATGGACAGTTTTAGGACTAGCGGGAGGAAGCCAAGAGACCCAGTACTTC